This T cell receptor beta chain was captured by sequencing in a study of CD8 T cells in Susac syndrome. A quantity of roughly 0.5 to 1 ug RNA underwent reverse transcription using random hexamers. Coverage of TCR beta CDR3 amplification by immunoSEQ multiplex PCR extended to 54 Vbeta and 13 Jbeta. TCRdb independently ran MiXCR on the immunoSEQ multiplex PCR reads; one entry per CDR3 protein. The sample lists about 150,000 distinct CDR3 sequences, approximately 93% occurring once. The V gene lost 4 bases and the J gene lost 0 bases, with 7 bases spanning the gap. The CDR3 is 13 residues long. CDR1 and CDR2 from the germline V gene are SGHDT and YYEEEE. The patients serving as multiple sclerosis controls were treatment-naive. They had stable or active relapsing-remitting disease and fulfilled revised McDonald criteria.

V gene TRBV5-6 combines with J gene TRBJ1-2, with D unresolved. Sequenced sample: CD8+ T cells from PBMCs. This sequence originates from a human donor with multiple sclerosis. CDR3 DNA sequence: TGTGCCAGCAGCCTGGATACTAACTATGGCTACACCTTC. Protein sequence: CASSLDTNYGYTF.